This TCR beta chain was captured in a study of cytomegalovirus exposure and HLA in healthy donors. Findings of the study overall: A classifier reportedly called cytomegalovirus status with high sensitivity and specificity. Investigators reported around 150 TCR beta chains as tied to cytomegalovirus. Of the V segments, some could not be distinguished, including TRBV6-2 and TRBV6-3, and were excluded.

Remarks on this clone: What it binds is unknown.

While unrecorded immune exposures were likely, the donors were nominally healthy when sampled. After removal of 4 bases from V and 5 bases from J, the junction contained 6 bases not matched to a gene. Germline V lookup: CDR1 SGHRS, CDR2 YFSETQ. The CDR3 totals 14 residues. Researchers ran the PCR with 60 Vbeta and 13 Jbeta primers. Generated by immunoSEQ multiplex PCR, the TCRdb table keeps only in-frame clones and is missing some. This sample yields about 64,000 clones, of which around 70% are seen a single time; 14% belongs to the top ten. The V call is TRBV5-1, the J call TRBJ2-7, with TRBD2 matching 10 bases. The specimen was PBMCs. The source of this sequence is a male donor in good health and CMV-seropositive. In DNA form, the CDR3 reads TGCGCCAGCAGCATGGGGACTAGCGTGAACGAGCAGTACTTC. Residues: CASSMGTSVNEQYF.